Presented here are 3 T cell receptor beta chains from one specimen sequenced in a study of blood T cell repertoires in COVID-19. Sequencing used immunoSEQ multiplex PCR; TCRdb keeps in-frame clones, though not all of them. This sample has 150,000 to 200,000 clones, with around 80% found just once. What was sequenced was PBMCs or T cells enriched from blood (not recorded which). These receptors all come from a woman in her fifties or sixties who had recovered from COVID-19.

The rearrangement links TRBV4-2 to TRBJ1-6, with unresolved D. The CDR3 runs 17 residues. Germline V CDR1 and CDR2: LGHNA, YNFKEQ. The ends were cut back, 4 bases at V and 1 base at J, with 14 bases in the middle. The CDR3 coding sequence is TGTGCCAGCAGCCCCGAGGGATACGGGTCCTATAATTCACCCCTCCACTTT. The encoded protein is CASSPEGYGSYNSPLHF.

This clone was counted a few times. The chain links TRBV7-9 to TRBJ2-1; 10 nucleotides line up with TRBD2. The V and J ends lost 3 bases and 10 bases, in that order; junction bases with no gene match: 6. The CDR3 covers 14 residues. Germline CDR1 SEHNR, CDR2 FQNEAQ (reference sequence). DNA of the CDR3: TGTGCCAGCAGCTTCCTAGCGGGAGATGGCGAGCAGTTCTTC. It yields the protein CASSFLAGDGEQFF.

The chain combines TRBV4-1 with TRBJ1-2; possibly TRBD1 for D (5 bases). The CDR3 loop spans 18 amino acids. V lost 1 base and J 2 bases, leaving 20 bases between the germline ends. Germline V gives CDR1 MGHRA, CDR2 YSYEKL. The CDR3 loop reads CASSQVPVLQAPNYGYTF. CDR3 nucleotide sequence: TGCGCCAGCAGCCAAGTTCCGGTATTACAGGCGCCGAACTATGGCTACACCTTC.